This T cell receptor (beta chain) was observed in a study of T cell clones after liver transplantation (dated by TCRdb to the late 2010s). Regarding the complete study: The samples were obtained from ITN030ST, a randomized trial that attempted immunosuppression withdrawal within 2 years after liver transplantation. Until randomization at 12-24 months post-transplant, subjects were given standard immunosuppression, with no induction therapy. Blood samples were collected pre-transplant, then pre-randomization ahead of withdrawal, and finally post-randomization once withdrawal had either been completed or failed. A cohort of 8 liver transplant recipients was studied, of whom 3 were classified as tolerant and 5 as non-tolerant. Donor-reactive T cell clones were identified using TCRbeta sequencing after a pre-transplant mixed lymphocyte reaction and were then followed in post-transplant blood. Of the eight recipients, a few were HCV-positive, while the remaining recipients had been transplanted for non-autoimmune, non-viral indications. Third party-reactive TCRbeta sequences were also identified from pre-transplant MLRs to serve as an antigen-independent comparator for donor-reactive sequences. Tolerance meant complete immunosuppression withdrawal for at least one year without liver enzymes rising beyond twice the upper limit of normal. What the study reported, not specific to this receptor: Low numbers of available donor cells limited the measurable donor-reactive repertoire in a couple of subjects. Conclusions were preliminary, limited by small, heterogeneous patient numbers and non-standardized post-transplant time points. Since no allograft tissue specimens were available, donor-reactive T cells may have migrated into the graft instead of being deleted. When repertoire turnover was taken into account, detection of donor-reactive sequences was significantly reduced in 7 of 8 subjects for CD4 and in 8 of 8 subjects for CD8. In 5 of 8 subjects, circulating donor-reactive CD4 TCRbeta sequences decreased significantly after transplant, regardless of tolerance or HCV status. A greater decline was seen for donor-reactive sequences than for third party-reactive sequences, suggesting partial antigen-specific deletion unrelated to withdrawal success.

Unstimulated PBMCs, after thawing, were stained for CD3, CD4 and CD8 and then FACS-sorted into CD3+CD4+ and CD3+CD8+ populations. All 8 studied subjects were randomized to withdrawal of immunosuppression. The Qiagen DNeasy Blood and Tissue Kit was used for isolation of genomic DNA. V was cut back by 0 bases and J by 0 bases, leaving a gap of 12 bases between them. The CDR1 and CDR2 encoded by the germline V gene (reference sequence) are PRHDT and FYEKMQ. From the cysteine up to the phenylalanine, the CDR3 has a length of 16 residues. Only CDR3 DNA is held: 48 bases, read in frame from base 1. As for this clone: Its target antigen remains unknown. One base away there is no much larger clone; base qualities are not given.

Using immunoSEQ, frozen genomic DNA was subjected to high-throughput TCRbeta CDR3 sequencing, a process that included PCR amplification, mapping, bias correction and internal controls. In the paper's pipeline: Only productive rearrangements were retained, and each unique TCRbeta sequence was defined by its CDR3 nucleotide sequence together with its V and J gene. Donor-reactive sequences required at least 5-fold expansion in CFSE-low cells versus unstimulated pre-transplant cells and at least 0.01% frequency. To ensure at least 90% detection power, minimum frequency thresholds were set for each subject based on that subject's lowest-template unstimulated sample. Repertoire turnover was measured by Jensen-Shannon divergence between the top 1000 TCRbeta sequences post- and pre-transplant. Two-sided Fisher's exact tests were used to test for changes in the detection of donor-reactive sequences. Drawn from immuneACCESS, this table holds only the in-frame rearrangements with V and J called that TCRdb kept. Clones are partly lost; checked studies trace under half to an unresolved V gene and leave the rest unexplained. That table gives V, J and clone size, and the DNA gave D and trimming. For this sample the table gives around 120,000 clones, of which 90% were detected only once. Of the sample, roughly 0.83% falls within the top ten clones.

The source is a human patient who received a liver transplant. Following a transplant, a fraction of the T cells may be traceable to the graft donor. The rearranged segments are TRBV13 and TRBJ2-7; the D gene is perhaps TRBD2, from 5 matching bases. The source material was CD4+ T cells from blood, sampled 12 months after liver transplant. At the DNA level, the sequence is TGTGCCAGCAGCTTAGGCCTAAAGCGGAACTCCTACGAGCAGTACTTC. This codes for CASSLGLKRNSYEQYF.